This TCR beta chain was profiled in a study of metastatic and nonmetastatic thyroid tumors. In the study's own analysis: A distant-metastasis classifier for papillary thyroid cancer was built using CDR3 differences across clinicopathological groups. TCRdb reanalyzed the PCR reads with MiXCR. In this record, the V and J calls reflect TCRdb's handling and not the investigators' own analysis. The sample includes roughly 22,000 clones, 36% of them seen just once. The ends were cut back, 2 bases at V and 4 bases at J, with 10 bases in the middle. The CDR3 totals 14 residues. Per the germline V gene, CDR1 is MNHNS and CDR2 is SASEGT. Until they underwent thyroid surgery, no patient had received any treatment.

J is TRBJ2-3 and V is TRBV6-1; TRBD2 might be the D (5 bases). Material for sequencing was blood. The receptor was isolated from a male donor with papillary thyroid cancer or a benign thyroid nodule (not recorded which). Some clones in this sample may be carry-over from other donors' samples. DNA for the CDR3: TGTGCCAGCAGTGAACGGGTGGAGGCAGATACGCAGTATTTT. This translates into CASSERVEADTQYF.